A single sample gave rise to the 10 T cell receptor beta chains below, sequenced in a study of Ad26.COV2.S vaccination and SARS-CoV-2 variants. Documented treatment: approximately 18 received Ad26.COV2.S at low or high dose, single or two shots; several received placebo; per-sample allocation not given. Each sample was drawn 63 days after the first injection (of vaccine or placebo). The data were produced by immunoSEQ multiplex PCR, yet TCRdb's version contains in-frame clones alone and is incomplete. The sample lists approximately 450,000 clones, more than 80% seen once, with over 9% in the top ten. Sample: peripheral blood, taken in a trial of Ad26.COV2.S vaccine versus placebo. These receptor sequences come from a person between 18 and 65 years old who received the Ad26.COV2.S COVID-19 vaccine or a placebo.

The gene calls are TRBV7-8 and TRBJ2-7; D is perhaps TRBD2 (5 bases). Trimming left V 5 bases short and J 5 bases short, with 13 bases between. This CDR3 comprises 13 residues. Germline assignment: CDR1 SGHVS and CDR2 FQNEAQ. This CDR3 reads CASSQLGIHEQYF. For the CDR3, the DNA is TGTGCCAGCAGCCAACTAGGAATCCACGAGCAGTACTTC.

In DNA, the CDR3 is TGTGCCAGCAGCAAAGTCGGTAGCGGGAGGGCCAAAGATACGCAGTATTTT. Protein: CASSKVGSGRAKDTQYF. The chain joins TRBV21-1 to TRBJ2-3; no check of the table's D call, TRBD2, against the DNA was made. TRBV21-1 counts as a pseudogene. CDR3 size: 17 residues.

The chain combines TRBV27 with TRBJ2-7, with TRBD1 identical over 7 bases. Trimming removed 4 bases from V and 2 bases from J; junction bases left unmatched: 2. The CDR3 is 13 amino acids. CDR1 MNHEY and CDR2 SMNVEV come from the germline V gene (reference sequence). The CDR3 loop is CASSWDSTYEQYF. Here the CDR3 DNA reads TGTGCCAGCAGTTGGGACAGCACCTACGAGCAGTACTTC.

This clone occurred a few times. This sequence joins TRBV20-1 and TRBJ2-4, with 7 bases matching TRBD1. CDR1 is DFQATT, CDR2 SNEGSKA, per germline (reference sequence). There are 12 residues in the CDR3. The ends lost 3 bases at V and 7 bases at J; junction bases unmatched: 3. The CDR3 DNA is TGCAGTGCTAGTGAGACAGGGAACATTCAGTACTTC. Translating it yields CSASETGNIQYF.

V is TRBV2 and J is TRBJ2-3, with TRBD2 as a possible D gene (6 bases). The CDR3 extends over 16 amino acids. Germline lookup yields CDR1 SNHLY and CDR2 FYNNEI. The V end lost 6 bases, the J end lost 2 bases, and 18 bases lay between the germline ends. This chain's CDR3 is CASSGTLGSVTDTQYF. CDR3 DNA: TGTGCCAGCAGCGGGACGCTCGGGAGTGTCACAGATACGCAGTATTTT.

This clone was counted only a few times. This sequence joins TRBV7-2 and TRBJ2-1; perhaps TRBD2 as D (6 bases). Germline V gene data show CDR1 as SGHTA and CDR2 as FQGNSA. This CDR3 contains 16 residues. With 0 bases removed from V and 6 bases from J, the gap between germline ends came to 15 bases. The DNA for the CDR3 is TGTGCCAGCAGCTTAGCTATCGTGAGTAGCGGCAATGAGCAGTTCTTC. It is translated as CASSLAIVSSGNEQFF. The full variable domain, its missing parts supplied by reference TRBV7-2 and TRBJ2-1, is GAGVSQSPSNKVTEKGKDVELRCDPISGHTALYWYRQSLGQGLEFLIYFQGNSAPDKSGLPSDRFSAERTGGSVSTLTIQRTQQEDSAVYLCASSLAIVSSGNEQFFGPGTRLTVL.

The chain couples TRBV19 to TRBJ2-7, with D hard to call. V lost 6 bases, J lost 0 bases, and 15 bases lay in between. The germline V gene has CDR1 LNHDA and CDR2 SQIVND (reference sequence). CDR3 length: 15 amino acids. As DNA, the CDR3 is TGTGCCAGTAGCCTAAGAAGTTCTAGCTCCTACGAGCAGTACTTC. It encodes CASSLRSSSSYEQYF.

The CDR3 DNA follows: TGTGCCAGCAGCCCGACCTTGGCGGCATTCACAGATACGCAGTATTTT. This translates into CASSPTLAAFTDTQYF. The chain combines TRBV3-1 (or the pseudogene TRBV3-2) with TRBJ2-3; D is unclear. The CDR3 runs 16 residues. CDR1 is LGHDT and CDR2 is YNNKEL in the germline V gene (reference sequence). The V end was cut by 4 bases, the J end by 2 bases, with 16 bases between.

Details on this clone: At one boundary the junction diverges from the germline segment, which might be a read error. V and J are TRBV29-1 and TRBJ2-1; no definite D call. The CDR3 has 13 residues. Germline CDR1 and CDR2: SQVTM and ANQGSEA. In DNA form, the CDR3 reads TGCAGCGTTGGACAAGGTGGCTACGATGAGCAGTTCTTC. Translated, it gives CSVGQGGYDEQFF.

This chain links TRBV6-5 with TRBJ2-5; D unresolved. V gave up 4 bases and J gave up 5 bases, with 14 bases separating them. This CDR3 is 14 amino acids long. CDR1 is MNHEY and CDR2 is SVGAGI in the germline V gene. CDR3 nucleotides: TGTGCCAGCAGTTCCCCCGGCACCAGGGAGACCCAGTACTTC. Translating it yields CASSSPGTRETQYF.